This T cell receptor beta chain derives from a study of shared T cell receptors in the human thymus. The germline V gene has CDR1 LNHDA and CDR2 SQIVND (reference sequence). The ends were cut back, 1 base at V and 4 bases at J, with 29 bases in the middle. The CDR3 consists of 20 residues. Measured with immunoSEQ multiplex PCR; TCRdb has only the in-frame clones, and not every one. Of 450,000 to 650,000 clones listed, approximately 80% are singletons. These data also featured in a second study, about human thymus T cells.

V usage is TRBV19 and J usage is TRBJ2-7, with a tentative D call TRBD2 (6 bases). This TCR was recovered from a boy younger than two with a congenital heart defect. Sequencing was done on a sample of thymocytes. DNA of the CDR3: TGTGCCAGTAGTATAGTAGGAGGAGGTTGGGGCGCCACGGGGGATTACGAGCAGTACTTC. It yields the protein CASSIVGGGWGATGDYEQYF.